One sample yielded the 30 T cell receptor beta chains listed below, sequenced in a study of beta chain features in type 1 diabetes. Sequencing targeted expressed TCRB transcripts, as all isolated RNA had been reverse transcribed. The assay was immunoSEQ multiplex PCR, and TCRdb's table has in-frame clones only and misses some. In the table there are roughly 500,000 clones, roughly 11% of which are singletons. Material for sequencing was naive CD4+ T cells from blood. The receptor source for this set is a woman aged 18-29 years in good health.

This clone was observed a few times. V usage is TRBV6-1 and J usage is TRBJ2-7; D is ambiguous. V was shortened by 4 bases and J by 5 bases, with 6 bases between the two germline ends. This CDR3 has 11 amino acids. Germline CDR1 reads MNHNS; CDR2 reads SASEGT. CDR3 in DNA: TGTGCCAGCAGTGCCCACAACGAGCAGTACTTC. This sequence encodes CASSAHNEQYF.

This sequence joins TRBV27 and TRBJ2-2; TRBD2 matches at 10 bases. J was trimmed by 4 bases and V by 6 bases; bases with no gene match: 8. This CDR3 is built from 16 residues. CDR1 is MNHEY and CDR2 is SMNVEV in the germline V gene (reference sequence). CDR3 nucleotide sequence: TGTGCCAGCAGCCAACTAGTAGCGGGAGGCACCGGGGAGCTGTTTTTT. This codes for CASSQLVAGGTGELFF.

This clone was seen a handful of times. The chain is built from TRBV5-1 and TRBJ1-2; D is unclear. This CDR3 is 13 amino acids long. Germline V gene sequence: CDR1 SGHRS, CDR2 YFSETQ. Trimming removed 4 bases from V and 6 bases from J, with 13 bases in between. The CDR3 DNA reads TGCGCCAGCAGCGATGGGATCGGGAATGGCTACACCTTC. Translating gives CASSDGIGNGYTF.

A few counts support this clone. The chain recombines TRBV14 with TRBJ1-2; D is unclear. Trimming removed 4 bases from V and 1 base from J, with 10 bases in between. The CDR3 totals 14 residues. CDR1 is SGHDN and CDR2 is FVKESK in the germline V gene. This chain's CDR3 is CASSPTQFNYGYTF. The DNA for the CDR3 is TGTGCCAGCAGCCCAACACAGTTTAACTATGGCTACACCTTC.

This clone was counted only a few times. As DNA, the CDR3 is TGTGCCATCAGTGGGACTAGCGATTACAATGAGCAGTTCTTC. Its translation: CAISGTSDYNEQFF. V is TRBV10-3 and J is TRBJ2-1; 9 positions agree with TRBD2. This CDR3 is 14 amino acids long. Germline loops: CDR1 ENHRY, CDR2 SYGVKD. Trimming at V came to 4 bases and at J to 4 bases, leaving 2 bases not matched to a gene.

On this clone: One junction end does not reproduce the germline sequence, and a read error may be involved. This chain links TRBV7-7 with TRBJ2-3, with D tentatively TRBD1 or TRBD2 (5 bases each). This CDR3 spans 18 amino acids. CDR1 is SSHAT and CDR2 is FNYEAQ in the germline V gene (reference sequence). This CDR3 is CASSSAPGPQMTTDTQYF. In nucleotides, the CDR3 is TGTGCTAGCAGCTCAGCTCCGGGACCACAAATGACCACAGATACGCAGTATTTT.

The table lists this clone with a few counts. The DNA of the CDR3 is TGCAGCGTTGTAGGGGTTAGGGGCAGCAATCAGCCCCAGCATTTT. Protein: CSVVGVRGSNQPQHF. The J gene is TRBJ1-5, the V gene TRBV29-1, with a tentative D call TRBD1 (5 bases). With 4 bases removed from V and 1 base from J, the gap between germline ends came to 14 bases. The germline V gene has CDR1 SQVTM and CDR2 ANQGSEA. This CDR3 has 15 amino acids. The variable domain in full, with the rest retrieved from reference TRBV29-1 and TRBJ1-5, is SAVISQKPSRDICQRGTSLTIQCQVDSQVTMMFWYRQQPGQSLTLIATANQGSEATYESGFVIDKFPISRPNLTFSTLTVSNMSPEDSSIYLCSVVGVRGSNQPQHFGDGTRLSIL.

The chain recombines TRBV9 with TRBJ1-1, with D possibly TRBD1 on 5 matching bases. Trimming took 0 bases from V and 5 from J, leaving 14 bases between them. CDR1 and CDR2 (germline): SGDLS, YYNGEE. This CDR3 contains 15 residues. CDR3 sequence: CASSVAAGRGTEAFF. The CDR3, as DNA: TGTGCCAGCAGCGTAGCTGCAGGGAGGGGTACTGAAGCTTTCTTT.

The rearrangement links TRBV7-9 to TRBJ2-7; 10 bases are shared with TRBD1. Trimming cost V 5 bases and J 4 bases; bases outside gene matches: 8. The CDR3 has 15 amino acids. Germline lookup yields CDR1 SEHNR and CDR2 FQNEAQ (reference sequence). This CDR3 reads CASSIRGQGLYEQYF. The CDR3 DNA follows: TGTGCCAGCAGCATTCGGGGACAGGGGTTATACGAGCAGTACTTC. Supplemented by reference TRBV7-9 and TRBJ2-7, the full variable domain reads DTGVSQNPRHKITKRGQNVTFRCDPISEHNRLYWYRQTLGQGPEFLTYFQNEAQLEKSRLLSDRFSAERPKGSFSTLEIQRTEQGDSAMYLCASSIRGQGLYEQYFGPGTRLTVT.

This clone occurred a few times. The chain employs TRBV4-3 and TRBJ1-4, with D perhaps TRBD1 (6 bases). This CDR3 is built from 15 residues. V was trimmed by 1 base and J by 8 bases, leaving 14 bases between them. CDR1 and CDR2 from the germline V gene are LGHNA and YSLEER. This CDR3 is CASSQAWSGVEKLFF. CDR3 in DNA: TGCGCCAGCAGCCAAGCTTGGTCAGGGGTAGAAAAACTGTTTTTT.

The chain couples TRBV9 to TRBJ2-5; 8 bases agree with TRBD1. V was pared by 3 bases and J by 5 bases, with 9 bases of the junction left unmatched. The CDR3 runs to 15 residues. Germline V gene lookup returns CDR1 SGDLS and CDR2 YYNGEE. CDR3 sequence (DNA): TGTGCCAGCAGCGCGATGACAGGGGCATGGGAGACCCAGTACTTC. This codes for CASSAMTGAWETQYF.

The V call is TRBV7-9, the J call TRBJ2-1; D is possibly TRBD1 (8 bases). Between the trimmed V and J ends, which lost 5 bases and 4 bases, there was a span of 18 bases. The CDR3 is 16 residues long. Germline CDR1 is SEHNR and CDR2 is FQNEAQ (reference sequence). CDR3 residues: CASSPTGGGAYNEQFF. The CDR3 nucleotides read TGTGCCAGCAGCCCCACAGGGGGGGGCGCTTACAATGAGCAGTTCTTC.

CDR3 coding DNA: TGCAGCGTGGGAAAAGGAGATACGCAGTATTTT. Translating gives CSVGKGDTQYF. V gene TRBV29-1 combines with J gene TRBJ2-3; no reliable D call. Germline V gene lookup returns CDR1 SQVTM and CDR2 ANQGSEA. V lost 6 bases and J lost 5, with 9 bases in between. The CDR3 loop spans 11 amino acids.

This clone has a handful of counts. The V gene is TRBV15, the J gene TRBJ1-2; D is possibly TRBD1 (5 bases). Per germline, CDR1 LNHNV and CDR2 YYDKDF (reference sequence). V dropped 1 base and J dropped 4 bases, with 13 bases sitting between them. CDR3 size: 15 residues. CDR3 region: CATSRARGRLYGYTF. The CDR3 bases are TGTGCCACCAGCAGAGCTAGGGGCCGGCTCTATGGCTACACCTTC.

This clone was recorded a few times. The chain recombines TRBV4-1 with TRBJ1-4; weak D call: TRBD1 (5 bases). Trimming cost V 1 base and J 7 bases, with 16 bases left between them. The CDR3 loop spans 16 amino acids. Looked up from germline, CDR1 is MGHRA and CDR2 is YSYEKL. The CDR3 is CASSQGRRRGSEKLFF. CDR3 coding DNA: TGCGCCAGCAGCCAAGGTCGTAGGAGGGGATCTGAAAAACTGTTTTTT.

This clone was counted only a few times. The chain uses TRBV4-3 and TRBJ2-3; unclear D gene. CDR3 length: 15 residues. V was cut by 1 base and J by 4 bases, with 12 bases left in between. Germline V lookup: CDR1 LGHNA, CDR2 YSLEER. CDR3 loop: CASSQAGRVADTQYF. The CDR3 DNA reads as TGCGCCAGCAGCCAAGCGGGTAGAGTGGCAGATACGCAGTATTTT.

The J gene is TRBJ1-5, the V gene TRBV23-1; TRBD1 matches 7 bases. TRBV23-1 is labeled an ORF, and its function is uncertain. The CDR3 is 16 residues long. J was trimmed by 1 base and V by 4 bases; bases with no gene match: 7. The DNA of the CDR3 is TGCGCCAGCAGTCGAAGGGGACAGCGCAGCAATCAGCCCCAGCATTTT. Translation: CASSRRGQRSNQPQHF.

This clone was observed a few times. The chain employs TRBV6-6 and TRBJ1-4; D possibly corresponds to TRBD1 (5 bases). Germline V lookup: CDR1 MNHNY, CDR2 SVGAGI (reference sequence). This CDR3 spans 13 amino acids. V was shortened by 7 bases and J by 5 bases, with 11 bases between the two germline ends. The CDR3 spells CASTGPKNEKLFF. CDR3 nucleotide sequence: TGTGCCAGCACAGGGCCAAAGAATGAAAAACTGTTTTTT.

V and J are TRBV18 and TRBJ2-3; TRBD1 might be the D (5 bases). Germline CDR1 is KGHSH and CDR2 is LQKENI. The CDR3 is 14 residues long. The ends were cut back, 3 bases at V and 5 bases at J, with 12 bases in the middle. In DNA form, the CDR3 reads TGTGCCAGCTCACCTCTTGGGGCACGAGATACGCAGTATTTT. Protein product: CASSPLGARDTQYF.

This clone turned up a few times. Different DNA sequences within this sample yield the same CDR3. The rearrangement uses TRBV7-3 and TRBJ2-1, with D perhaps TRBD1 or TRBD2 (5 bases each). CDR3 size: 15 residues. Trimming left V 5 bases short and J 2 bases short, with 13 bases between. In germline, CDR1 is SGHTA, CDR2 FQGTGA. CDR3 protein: CASSPSGGTYNEQFF. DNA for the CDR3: TGTGCCAGCAGCCCCAGTGGGGGAACCTACAATGAGCAGTTCTTC.

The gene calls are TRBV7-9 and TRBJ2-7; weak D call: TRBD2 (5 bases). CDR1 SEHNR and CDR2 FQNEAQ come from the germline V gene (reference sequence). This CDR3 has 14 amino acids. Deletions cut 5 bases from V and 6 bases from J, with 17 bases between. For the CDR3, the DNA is TGTGCCAGCAGCACCGGCGGGCAATCGGGCGAGCAGTACGTC. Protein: CASSTGGQSGEQYV.

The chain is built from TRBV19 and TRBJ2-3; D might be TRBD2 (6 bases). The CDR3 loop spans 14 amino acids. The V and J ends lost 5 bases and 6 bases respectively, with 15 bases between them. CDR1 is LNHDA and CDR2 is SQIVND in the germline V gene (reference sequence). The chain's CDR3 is CASSLRTREDTQYF. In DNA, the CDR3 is TGTGCCAGTAGTCTACGGACCCGGGAGGATACGCAGTATTTT.

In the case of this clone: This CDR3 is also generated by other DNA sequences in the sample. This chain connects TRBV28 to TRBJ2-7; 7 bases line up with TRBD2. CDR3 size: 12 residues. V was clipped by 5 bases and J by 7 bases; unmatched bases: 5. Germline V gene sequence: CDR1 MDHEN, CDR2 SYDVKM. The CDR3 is CASSLGGYEQYV. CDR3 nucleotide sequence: TGTGCCAGCAGTCTGGGGGGGTATGAGCAGTACGTC.

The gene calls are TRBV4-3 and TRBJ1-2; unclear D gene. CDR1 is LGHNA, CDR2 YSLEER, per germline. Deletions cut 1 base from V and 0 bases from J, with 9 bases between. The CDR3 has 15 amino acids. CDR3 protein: CASSQVSKTNYGYTF. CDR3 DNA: TGCGCCAGCAGCCAAGTTTCCAAGACTAACTATGGCTACACCTTC.

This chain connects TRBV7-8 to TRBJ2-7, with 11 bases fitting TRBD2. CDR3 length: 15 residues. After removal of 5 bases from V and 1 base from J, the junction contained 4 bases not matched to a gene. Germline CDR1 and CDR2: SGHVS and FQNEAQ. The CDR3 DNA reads TGTGCCAGCAGCCTGAGACTAGCGGGATCCTACGAGCAGTACTTC. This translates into CASSLRLAGSYEQYF.

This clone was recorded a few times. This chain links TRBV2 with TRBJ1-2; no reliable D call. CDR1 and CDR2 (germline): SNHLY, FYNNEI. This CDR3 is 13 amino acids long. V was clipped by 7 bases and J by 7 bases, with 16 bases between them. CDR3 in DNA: TGTGCCAGCAAGGCGGAAACCCTCGGTGGCTACACCTTC. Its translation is CASKAETLGGYTF.

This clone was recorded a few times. As DNA, the CDR3 is TGTGCCAGCGGAAGACAGGAGTTTCCAGATACGCAGTATTTT. Encoded protein: CASGRQEFPDTQYF. The gene calls are TRBV25-1 and TRBJ2-3, with D possibly being TRBD1 (6 bases). This CDR3 has 14 amino acids. V lost 8 bases to trimming and J lost 4 bases, with 16 bases between them. Germline V gives CDR1 MGHDK, CDR2 SYGVNS.

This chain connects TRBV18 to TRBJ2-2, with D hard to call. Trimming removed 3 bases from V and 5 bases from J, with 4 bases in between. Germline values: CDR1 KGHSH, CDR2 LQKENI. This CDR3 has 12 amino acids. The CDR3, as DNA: TGTGCCAGCTCACCCTGGACCGGGGAGCTGTTTTTT. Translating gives CASSPWTGELFF.

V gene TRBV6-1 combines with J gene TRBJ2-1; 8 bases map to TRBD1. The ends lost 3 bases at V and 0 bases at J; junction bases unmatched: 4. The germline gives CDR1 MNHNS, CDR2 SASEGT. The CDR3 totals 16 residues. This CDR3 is CASSDYRGISYNEQFF. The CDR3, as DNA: TGTGCCAGCAGTGACTACAGGGGGATCTCCTACAATGAGCAGTTCTTC.

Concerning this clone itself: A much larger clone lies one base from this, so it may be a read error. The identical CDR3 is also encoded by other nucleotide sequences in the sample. Here the CDR3 reads CASSLKETQYF. The CDR3 DNA sequence: TGTGCCAGCAGCTTAAAAGAGACCCAGTACTTC. V usage is TRBV11-2 and J usage is TRBJ2-5; D is unclear. V lost 2 bases to trimming and J lost 3 bases, with 1 base between them. Germline CDR1 is SGHAT and CDR2 is FQNNGV. This CDR3 has 11 residues.